This T cell receptor beta chain was documented in a study of identical twins. Notes on this clonotype: Its target is not known.

Each CDR3 protein is one row after TCRdb ran MiXCR on the 5' RACE reads. Here the sample spans 230,000 or so distinct CDR3 sequences, about 9% being singletons. Study findings and constraints: One should note that invariant MAIT and iNKT cells could partly confound zero-insertion analyses. Alpha sequences out of frame and shared by twins had excess low generation probability. Models, which agreed with sharing between unrelated individuals, nonetheless underestimated the out-of-frame TCR alpha sharing seen in monozygotic twins.

The CDR3 covers 16 residues. Per the germline V gene, CDR1 is MGHRA and CDR2 is YSYEKL. Between the trimmed V and J ends, which lost 3 bases and 2 bases, there was a span of 15 bases. This sample was shared with a second study, whose subject was yellow fever vaccine responses in identical twins.

This receptor was identified in a woman aged 18-29 years in good health. Sequencing was done on a sample of CD8+ T cells sorted from blood. V and J are TRBV4-1 and TRBJ2-3; D is uncertain. The CDR3 region is CASSHRAGDLTDTQYF. CDR3 sequence (DNA): TGCGCCAGCAGCCACCGGGCCGGCGACCTCACAGATACGCAGTATTTT.